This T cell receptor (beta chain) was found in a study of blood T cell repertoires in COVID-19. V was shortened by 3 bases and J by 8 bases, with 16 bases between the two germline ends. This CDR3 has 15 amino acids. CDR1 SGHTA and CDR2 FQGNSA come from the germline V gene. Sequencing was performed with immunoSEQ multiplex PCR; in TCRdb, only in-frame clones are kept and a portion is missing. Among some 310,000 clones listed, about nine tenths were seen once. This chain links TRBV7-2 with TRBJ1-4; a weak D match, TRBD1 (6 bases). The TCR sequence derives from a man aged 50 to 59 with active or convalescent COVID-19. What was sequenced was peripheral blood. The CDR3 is CASSFQGSTDEKLFF. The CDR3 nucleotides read TGTGCCAGCAGCTTTCAGGGGTCGACCGACGAAAAACTGTTTTTT.